This T cell receptor (beta chain) derives from a study of Graves' ophthalmopathy and Graves' hyperthyroidism. Scientists amplified the TCR beta CDR3 regions from RNA transcripts. After a first-round RT-PCR with HTBI primers, a second-round multiplex PCR was run. TCRdb itself ran the multiplex PCR reads through MiXCR, one entry per CDR3 protein. Of 200,000 to 300,000 distinct CDR3 sequences listed, around 45% were seen once; the top ten hold roughly 45%. In its sample, this clonotype was seen a few times. Sequencing was performed on peripheral blood. The receptor's source is an adult man with Graves' ophthalmopathy.

The CDR3 DNA follows: TGTGCCAGCAGCTCCCGGGCCCCGGGGAGGACTGAAGCTTTCTTT. Translation gives CASSSRAPGRTEAFF. V and J are TRBV12-3 or TRBV12-4 and TRBJ1-1; D remains unclear. With 6 bases removed from V and 5 bases from J, the gap between germline ends came to 19 bases. The CDR3 is 15 amino acids.